Each of the 6 T cell receptor beta chains below was sequenced from the same sample in a study of blood T cell repertoires in COVID-19. Method: immunoSEQ multiplex PCR; TCRdb's copy keeps in-frame clones and lacks some. The sample consists of 110,000 to 150,000 clones, nearly 85% of them appearing once. Source material: peripheral blood. The receptors originated from a human donor in a cohort sampled during active COVID-19.

This chain joins TRBV4-1 and TRBJ2-7; the D gene is possibly TRBD1 (6 bases). Trimming took off 0 bases at V and 2 bases at J, with 11 bases between the two ends. Per germline, CDR1 MGHRA and CDR2 YSYEKL. The CDR3 has 15 residues. The CDR3 loop reads CASSQDGAGAYEQYV. The CDR3 DNA reads as TGCGCCAGCAGCCAAGATGGGGCAGGGGCCTACGAGCAGTACGTC.

This chain uses TRBV7-2 with TRBJ2-5, with 10 nucleotides matching TRBD1. Germline V CDR1 and CDR2: SGHTA, FQGNSA. The ends lost 4 bases at V and 5 bases at J; junction bases unmatched: 16. The CDR3 loop spans 18 amino acids. The chain's CDR3 is CASSSGQGDIIEGETQYF. The CDR3 region has the DNA TGTGCCAGCAGCTCTGGACAGGGGGATATTATAGAGGGGGAGACCCAGTACTTC.

V gene TRBV7-2 combines with J gene TRBJ2-7; weak D call: TRBD1 (5 bases). Germline CDR1 and CDR2: SGHTA and FQGNSA. This CDR3 spans 13 amino acids. The V end was cut by 6 bases, the J end by 2 bases, with 11 bases between. In nucleotides, the CDR3 is TGTGCCAGCAGTCTCGCAGGGACCTACGAGCAGTACTTC. It is translated as CASSLAGTYEQYF.

This clone has just a few counts. The chain recombines TRBV7-9 with TRBJ1-2, with D uncertain. Germline V gene sequence: CDR1 SEHNR, CDR2 FQNEAQ (reference sequence). CDR3 size: 16 residues. Trimming shortened V by 1 base and J by 1 base, and 13 bases separated the two germline ends. CDR3 nucleotide sequence: TGTGCCAGCAGCTTAGGAGGAAGTTCCTTTAACTATGGCTACACCTTC. It specifies CASSLGGSSFNYGYTF. The variable domain in full, completed from reference TRBV7-9 and TRBJ1-2, reads DTGVSQNPRHKITKRGQNVTFRCDPISEHNRLYWYRQTLGQGPEFLTYFQNEAQLEKSRLLSDRFSAERPKGSFSTLEIQRTEQGDSAMYLCASSLGGSSFNYGYTFGSGTRLTVV.

The gene calls are TRBV20-1 and TRBJ1-4, with 7 bases lining up with TRBD1. After removal of 3 bases from V and 4 bases from J, the junction contained 2 bases not matched to a gene. The CDR3 consists of 13 residues. The germline V gene encodes CDR1 DFQATT and CDR2 SNEGSKA (reference sequence). CDR3 nucleotides: TGCAGTGCTAGTCGGGACAGTAATGAAAAACTGTTTTTT. Encoded protein: CSASRDSNEKLFF.

This clone was detected a few times. The genes are TRBV10-3 and TRBJ1-1; the D gene is possibly TRBD1 (5 bases). The V gene lost 3 bases and the J gene lost 0 bases, with 14 bases spanning the gap. Germline V gene sequence: CDR1 ENHRY, CDR2 SYGVKD. This CDR3 region has 16 residues. CDR3 bases: TGTGCCATCAGTGACCGGACAACTTTGTTGAACACTGAAGCTTTCTTT. Protein: CAISDRTTLLNTEAFF.